The clone carrying this T cell receptor (beta chain) was counted once. This record comes from a study of OX40 agonist ivuxolimab in advanced cancers. The V and J ends lost 2 bases and 5 bases, in that order; junction bases with no gene match: 5. CDR3 length: 15 amino acids. Germline V lookup: CDR1 SGHRS, CDR2 YFSETQ. The protocol was immunoSEQ multiplex PCR, while the TCRdb copy is restricted to in-frame clones and leaves out a portion. The sample contains just over 50,000 clones, 60% to 80% of which appear only once. The material was CD4+ or CD8+ T cells sorted from blood, obtained in a trial of the OX40 agonist ivuxolimab. The chain has TRBV5-1 and TRBJ2-5, with TRBD1 matching 11 bases. This clonotype was sampled from an adult with an advanced solid tumor such as melanoma, head and neck, liver or kidney cancer. The CDR3 DNA is TGCGCCAGCAGCTTCGGACAGGGGGCTAGGGAGACCCAGTACTTC. Amino acid sequence: CASSFGQGARETQYF.